This record concerns one T cell receptor (beta chain) sequence. Its specificity is not known. The source of the sample is a study of CD8 T cells in Susac syndrome. Background on the study: There were Susac syndrome patients who were therapy-naive at blood draw, others on corticosteroids, and others on intravenous immunoglobulin alone. The study, taken as a whole, reports: Clonal expansion of CD8+ cells in Susac peaked in TEMRA cells (and in active patients).

An amount of RNA that ranged from roughly 0.45 to 1 ug was reverse transcribed with random hexamers. An immunoSEQ multiplex PCR generated amplified TCR beta CDR3 products spanning 54 Vbeta and 13 Jbeta. TCRdb re-analysed the immunoSEQ multiplex PCR reads in MiXCR, keeping a single row per CDR3 protein. The table shows more than 100,000 distinct CDR3 sequences, with 85% to 95% occurring only once. The CDR3 sequence is 15 residues long. In germline, CDR1 is DFQATT, CDR2 SNEGSKA (reference sequence). J gave up 2 bases and V 6 bases, and 13 bases lay outside the gene matches. This chain joins TRBV20-1 and TRBJ2-7, with 7 bases fitting TRBD1. The source of this sequence is a human donor with Susac syndrome. Material: CD8+ T cells from PBMCs. The CDR3 loop is CSAPPRGQSPYEQYF. The CDR3 bases are TGCAGTGCCCCACCCCGGGGACAGTCCCCCTACGAGCAGTACTTC.